Only a few counts were recorded for the clone carrying this T cell receptor (beta chain). Its target is not known. One entry per CDR3 protein, called by TCRdb with MiXCR from the RACE reads. The table has about 180,000 distinct CDR3 sequences, around 30% seen once. Time point reported: pre-sensitization, week 0. The sample's treatment: therapeutic diphenylcyclopropenone sensitization with weekly scalp DPC. The entry originates in a study of human T cells and chemical hapten exposure. The overall study: The use of 2% DPC on roughly 2 cm by roughly 2 cm of upper inner arm skin constituted sensitization. Throughout a study of 20 to 25 weeks, patients underwent weekly scalp administration of diphenylcyclopropenone doses.

Overall study results and limits: Relative to controls, expanded TCRs formed significantly more large CDR3 similarity clusters.

Germline V lookup: CDR1 SGHDT, CDR2 YYEEEE. The V gene lost 4 bases and the J gene lost 9 bases, with 17 bases spanning the gap. This CDR3 has 15 amino acids. The TCR was taken from a woman in her 30s with alopecia areata. Some clones in this sample may be carry-over from other donors' samples. The sequencing used whole blood, collected in connection with sensitization to the hapten diphenylcyclopropenone (DPC). V usage is TRBV5-6 and J usage is TRBJ1-6; D is undetermined. The CDR3 is CASSQPDGRSSPLHF. Written as DNA, the CDR3 is TGTGCCAGCAGCCAACCGGACGGTCGTAGTTCACCCCTCCACTTT. Filled out from reference TRBV5-6 and TRBJ1-6, the complete variable domain reads DAGVTQSPTHLIKTRGQQVTLRCSPKSGHDTVSWYQQALGQGPQFIFQYYEEEERQRGNFPDRFSGHQFPNYSSELNVNALLLGDSALYLCASSQPDGRSSPLHFGNGTRLTVT.